A selection of T cell receptor beta chains follows, all from one sample in a study of T cell responses to AZD1222 COVID-19 vaccine. Here immunoSEQ multiplex PCR was the method, and the copy in TCRdb shows in-frame clones only, minus some. The sample contains 100,000 to 150,000 clones, about 86% of which appear only once. The sequencing used peripheral blood, collected 28 days after the second AZD1222 dose. These receptors were collected from an adult who received the AZD1222 COVID-19 vaccine. Both conserved end residues are trimmed from each CDR3. Fields, in order: V gene, clone size, J gene, CDR3 length, CDR3 protein. The size entry is marked missing in some rows and otherwise reads once, few, many or a size class.

V gene: TRBV5-4; clone size: NA; J gene: TRBJ1-3; CDR3 length: 10; CDR3 protein: ASSLEGNTIY
V gene: TRBV7-8; clone size: NA; J gene: TRBJ1-2; CDR3 length: 13; CDR3 protein: ASSLAGASNYGYT
V gene: TRBV19; clone size: NA; J gene: TRBJ2-3; CDR3 length: 11; CDR3 protein: ASSIRTRDTQY
V gene: TRBV18; clone size: NA; J gene: TRBJ1-1; CDR3 length: 11; CDR3 protein: ASAREIGTEAF
V gene: TRBV10-2; clone size: NA; J gene: TRBJ2-5; CDR3 length: 12; CDR3 protein: ASSPGDGLETQY
V gene: TRBV7-8; clone size: once; J gene: TRBJ2-7; CDR3 length: 10; CDR3 protein: ASSLAGGRQY
V gene: TRBV2; clone size: NA; J gene: TRBJ2-5; CDR3 length: 13; CDR3 protein: ASSVGGSLQETQY
V gene: TRBV16; clone size: NA; J gene: TRBJ1-5; CDR3 length: 14; CDR3 protein: ASSQSGLGSNQPQH
V gene: TRBV19; clone size: NA; J gene: TRBJ2-5; CDR3 length: 11; CDR3 protein: ASSLDRRETQY
V gene: TRBV13; clone size: NA; J gene: TRBJ1-2; CDR3 length: 9; CDR3 protein: ASSLGRSYT
V gene: TRBV9; clone size: NA; J gene: TRBJ2-7; CDR3 length: 11; CDR3 protein: ASSVDQAGEQY
V gene: TRBV6-6; clone size: NA; J gene: TRBJ1-1; CDR3 length: 13; CDR3 protein: ASSYRGRGGSEAF
V gene: TRBV27; clone size: NA; J gene: TRBJ2-4; CDR3 length: 15; CDR3 protein: ASSPTRGASVKNIQY
V gene: TRBV6-6; clone size: NA; J gene: TRBJ2-3; CDR3 length: 14; CDR3 protein: ASSYSIGKNTDTQY
V gene: TRBV25-1; clone size: once; J gene: TRBJ2-3; CDR3 length: 13; CDR3 protein: ASSERQGRSDTQY
V gene: TRBV14; clone size: NA; J gene: TRBJ2-3; CDR3 length: 13; CDR3 protein: ASSQGRGQKDTQY
V gene: TRBV28; clone size: once; J gene: TRBJ1-5; CDR3 length: 14; CDR3 protein: ASSLGGRQAYQPQH
V gene: TRBV6-1; clone size: NA; J gene: TRBJ1-3; CDR3 length: 14; CDR3 protein: ASSEAKGRSGNTIY
V gene: TRBV3-1/TRBV3-2; clone size: NA; J gene: TRBJ1-2; CDR3 length: 12; CDR3 protein: ASSQLDSDYGYT
V gene: TRBV11-1; clone size: NA; J gene: TRBJ1-2; CDR3 length: 13; CDR3 protein: ASSLDQGPNYGYT
V gene: TRBV7-8; clone size: NA; J gene: TRBJ1-5; CDR3 length: 12; CDR3 protein: ASSRTGVNQPQH
V gene: TRBV7-2; clone size: few; J gene: TRBJ2-1; CDR3 length: 16; CDR3 protein: ASSFRPLAGGSYNEQF
V gene: TRBV5-1; clone size: NA; J gene: TRBJ2-3; CDR3 length: 13; CDR3 protein: ASSLEQTSTDTQY
V gene: TRBV12-5; clone size: NA; J gene: TRBJ1-5; CDR3 length: 11; CDR3 protein: ASGRNSNQPQH
V gene: TRBV12-3/TRBV12-4; clone size: NA; J gene: TRBJ2-5; CDR3 length: 11; CDR3 protein: ASGFGGLETQY
V gene: TRBV4-1; clone size: NA; J gene: TRBJ2-1; CDR3 length: 14; CDR3 protein: ASSQVDIVSYNEQF
V gene: TRBV7-8; clone size: NA; J gene: TRBJ2-3; CDR3 length: 14; CDR3 protein: ASSPLGGGMADTQY
V gene: TRBV5-4; clone size: NA; J gene: TRBJ2-3; CDR3 length: 14; CDR3 protein: ASSWGLAPGTDTQY
V gene: TRBV27; clone size: few; J gene: TRBJ1-3; CDR3 length: 13; CDR3 protein: ASSFEASSGNTIY
V gene: TRBV6-1; clone size: NA; J gene: TRBJ1-5; CDR3 length: 11; CDR3 protein: ASSEFGSQPQH
V gene: TRBV10-1; clone size: NA; J gene: TRBJ2-3; CDR3 length: 15; CDR3 protein: ASSDIVIPGGTDTQY
V gene: TRBV12-5; clone size: once; J gene: TRBJ2-5; CDR3 length: 10; CDR3 protein: ASGPAGETQY
V gene: TRBV21-1; clone size: NA; J gene: TRBJ2-2; CDR3 length: 14; CDR3 protein: ASRDPGQLNTGELF
V gene: TRBV7-2; clone size: NA; J gene: TRBJ1-2; CDR3 length: 12; CDR3 protein: ASSSPGGYYGYT
V gene: TRBV6-6; clone size: once; J gene: TRBJ2-3; CDR3 length: 12; CDR3 protein: ASVAGTSTDTQY
V gene: TRBV30; clone size: NA; J gene: TRBJ1-6; CDR3 length: 15; CDR3 protein: AWSPSGGLRYNSPLH
V gene: TRBV10-2; clone size: once; J gene: TRBJ1-1; CDR3 length: 11; CDR3 protein: ASEDRLNTEAF
V gene: TRBV6-6; clone size: NA; J gene: TRBJ1-5; CDR3 length: 13; CDR3 protein: ASSYVASSGQPQH
V gene: TRBV5-1; clone size: NA; J gene: TRBJ2-3; CDR3 length: 11; CDR3 protein: ASSFTGADTQY
V gene: TRBV28; clone size: NA; J gene: TRBJ1-6; CDR3 length: 9; CDR3 protein: ASSSMSPLH
V gene: TRBV4-1; clone size: NA; J gene: TRBJ1-2; CDR3 length: 11; CDR3 protein: ASSQVGSYGYT
V gene: TRBV19; clone size: NA; J gene: TRBJ1-1; CDR3 length: 14; CDR3 protein: ASRDIRDFTRAEAF
V gene: TRBV18; clone size: NA; J gene: TRBJ1-2; CDR3 length: 13; CDR3 protein: ASSPPNGQTYGYT
V gene: TRBV5-1; clone size: NA; J gene: TRBJ2-2; CDR3 length: 12; CDR3 protein: ATEVRQGAGELF
V gene: TRBV30; clone size: NA; J gene: TRBJ1-6; CDR3 length: 12; CDR3 protein: AWRRDTYNSPLH
V gene: TRBV30; clone size: NA; J gene: TRBJ1-2; CDR3 length: 11; CDR3 protein: AWTSGGAIGYT
V gene: TRBV5-6; clone size: NA; J gene: TRBJ2-4; CDR3 length: 12; CDR3 protein: ASSKITTGYIQY
V gene: TRBV6-5; clone size: NA; J gene: TRBJ2-1; CDR3 length: 13; CDR3 protein: ASSQDWSKSNEQF
V gene: TRBV7-6; clone size: NA; J gene: TRBJ2-7; CDR3 length: 13; CDR3 protein: ASSLGKARDTEQY
V gene: TRBV5-1; clone size: NA; J gene: TRBJ1-3; CDR3 length: 14; CDR3 protein: ASSSGTGPSGNTIY